One TCR beta chain is described in this entry. The antigen remains undetermined. This sample is part of a study of immune evolution from preneoplasia to lung adenocarcinoma. Study conclusions and caveats: Later-stage lesions appeared to have more T cells, more diversity, less clonality.

Sequencing used immunoSEQ multiplex PCR; TCRdb keeps in-frame clones, though not all of them. The table shows some 41,000 clones, with less than 80% occurring only once. Each case's diagnosis was confirmed by two pathologists on H&E. CDR3 length equals 14 residues. Trimming shortened V by 0 bases and J by 8 bases, and 12 bases separated the two germline ends. Germline CDR1 is SGHRS and CDR2 is YFSETQ. The chain joins TRBV5-1 to TRBJ1-3; perhaps TRBD1 as D (5 bases). This receptor was taken from a person in their sixties with lung adenocarcinoma. Source material: FFPE invasive lung adenocarcinoma tissue. The CDR3 loop is CASSLEAGLDTIYF. The CDR3 region has the DNA TGCGCCAGCAGCTTGGAGGCAGGGTTGGACACCATATATTTT.